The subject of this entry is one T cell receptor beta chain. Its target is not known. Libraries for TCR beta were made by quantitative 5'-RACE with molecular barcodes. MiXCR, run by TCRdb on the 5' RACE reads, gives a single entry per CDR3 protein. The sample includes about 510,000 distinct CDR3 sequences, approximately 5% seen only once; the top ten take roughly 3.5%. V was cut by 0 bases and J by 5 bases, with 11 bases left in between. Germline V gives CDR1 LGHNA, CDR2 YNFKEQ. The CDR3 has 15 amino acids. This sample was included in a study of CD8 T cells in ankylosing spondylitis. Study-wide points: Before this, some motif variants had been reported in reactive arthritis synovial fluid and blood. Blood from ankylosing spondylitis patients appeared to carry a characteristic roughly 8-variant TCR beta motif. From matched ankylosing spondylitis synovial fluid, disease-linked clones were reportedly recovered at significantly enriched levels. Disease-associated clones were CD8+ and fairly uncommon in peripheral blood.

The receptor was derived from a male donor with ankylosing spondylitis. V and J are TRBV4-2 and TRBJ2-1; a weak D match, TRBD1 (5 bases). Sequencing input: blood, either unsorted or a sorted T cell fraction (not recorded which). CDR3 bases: TGTGCCAGCAGCCAAGATCCAACCAGGGACAATGAGCAGTTCTTC. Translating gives CASSQDPTRDNEQFF.